This section outlines one TCR beta chain sequence together with its context. The antigen it binds to is not known. Base qualities are not provided; no much larger clone lies one nucleotide away. From the cysteine through the phenylalanine, the CDR3 covers 14 amino acids. Kept here is only the CDR3 DNA, which spans 42 bases and is read in frame from base 1. Cut back by 3 bases and 8 bases, the V and J ends lie 17 bases apart. From the germline V gene, CDR1 is SGHDT and CDR2 is YYEEEE. These data come from a study of blood T cell repertoires in COVID-19 (dated by TCRdb to between 2020 and 2021). Describing the broader study: Samples from collaborators originated in the United States, Italy and Spain and spanned both the acute and convalescent phases of COVID-19. Where available, HLA class I and class II types were taken from metadata supplied by the sample provider and were not determined by assay-based typing. The samples were drawn from two sources: the first 160 participants of the ongoing ImmuneRACE study, and 1,200 or so subjects contributed by 6 global collaborators. Deeply sampled blood TCRbeta repertoires from subjects exposed to, actively infected with, or recovered from COVID-19 were included in the dataset. The repertoires were released in a freely available public database meant as a resource for research on the immune response to SARS-CoV-2. Sample metadata almost always included a de-identified subject ID, COVID-19 status, age in years and sex. The prospective study material was composed of cDNA or gDNA derived from T cells, B-cell-depleted T cells, or PBMCs.

TCRbeta CDR3 regions were amplified from genomic DNA by means of the immunoSEQ Assay, a bias-controlled multiplex PCR. As for the authors' bioinformatics: Nucleated cell counts per sample were estimated from amplification of reference gene primers within the assay. To quantify the absolute abundance of each unique TCRbeta CDR3 rearrangement, sequence reads were collapsed and filtered. For each sample, productive Simpson clonality was calculated by taking the square root of Simpson's diversity index across productive rearrangements. Entries here come from immuneACCESS through TCRdb and include only in-frame sequences with V and J called. Some clones fail to appear in such tables; in the studies checked, an unresolved V gene covers under half of the shortfall, and the cause of the remainder is unknown. Clonal size and the V and J genes are those of that table, whereas D and trimming came from the DNA. The sample data list under 85,000 clones, and about 89% of these were observed just once. The top ten clonotypes cover roughly 13% of the sample.

Overall study results and their limits: The quantity of clinical and demographic metadata differed by source and by participant and was supplied without curation.

Whole blood was collected in K2EDTA tubes by collaborating institutions according to the institutions' own protocols. Collaborator samples were shipped for TCRbeta analysis as frozen whole blood, isolated PBMCs, or DNA extracted from either sample type. The chain joins TRBV5-6 to TRBJ1-2, and TRBD1 may be the D gene, going by 6 matching bases. The clonotype originates from a man between 65 and 79 years old with active or convalescent COVID-19. The specimen was peripheral blood. The CDR3 corresponds to CASSSPTGIKGYTF. The nucleotides read TGTGCCAGCAGCTCCCCTACAGGGATTAAGGGCTACACCTTC.